Described below is a single TCR beta chain sequence and its context. Its binding antigen is unknown. No much larger clone exists at a distance of one base, and base qualities are not known. Healthy HIV-negative adults with no recently reported acute infections or vaccinations were included as donors. Every donor was a Caucasian adult living in Nashville, Tennessee, USA. Magnetic negative selection was used to enrich CD4+ T cells, after which naive cells were positively selected on CD45RA and the negative fraction became the memory subset. After blood collection by leukapheresis, PBMCs were isolated using Ficoll-Histopaque density gradient centrifugation and then cryopreserved in the vapor phase of liquid nitrogen. Purity and quantity of every magnetically sorted T cell population were checked by analytical flow cytometry. Genomic DNA was isolated from every sorted fraction and measured by UV absorbance on a Nanodrop 2000c.

TCR CDR3 regions were amplified from genomic DNA by multiplex PCR using the deep immunoSEQ assay. Extracted genomic DNA from each cell subset was spread evenly across all wells of several immunoSEQ 96-well plates, with each plate serving as a replicate. Each replicate PCR for sorted subsets received roughly 0.2 ug genomic DNA, equal to roughly 29,000 T cell genomes. The purified libraries were quantified using a Qubit 3.0 fluorometer, sized with a Bioanalyzer 2100, and then quantified again using the KAPA Library Quantification kit. Every immunoSEQ 96-well plate was sequenced on a separate single-read 150-cycle Illumina NextSeq 550 flow cell. As for the original processing: Because the immunoSEQ output held only junctional sequences and lacked quality scores, the filtering could not match the filtering applied to full-length reads. To assign V/J genes and CDR3, sequences were annotated using PyIR, a Python wrapper for IgBLAST v1.9, with IMGT germline references. Reads were removed for weak V/J assignments (E-value above 1e-6), missing CDR3, stop codons, out-of-frame junctions, or ambiguous translated residues. V3J clonotypes were defined by identical inferred V gene, J gene, and CDR3 amino acid sequence. Percentage overlap between repertoires was computed as shared unique clonotypes divided by the size of the smaller repertoire. RTK rarefaction, the Chao1 estimator, and Recon v2.1 estimates of unobserved clonotypes were used to assess repertoire richness. For all TCRbeta clonotypes obtained by the gDNA method from a few donors, generation probabilities were computed with OLGA. The clones in this table, taken by TCRdb from immuneACCESS, are in-frame only. Not every clone is retained; where verified, under half of the shortfall comes from an unresolved V gene, and the cause of the rest is unknown. V, J and clone size are those of that table, while D and trimming were read from the DNA. The sample profile shows 2 million to 2.5 million clones; around 95% of them were found once. 0.1% to 0.15% of the sample lies in the top ten.

From a lookup of the germline V gene (reference sequence), CDR1 and CDR2 are SEHNR and FQNEAQ. Trimming costs V 0 bases and J 9 bases, and their ends lie 12 bases apart. Reading from cysteine to phenylalanine, the CDR3 counts 13 amino acids. Only the CDR3 DNA stays, 39 bases, in frame from base 1. The data are from a study of shared clonotypes between healthy human individuals (dated by TCRdb to 2019 to 2021). About the full investigation: Three men and a couple of women, aged 18 to 49 years, made up the cohort. For each donor, three plates each were used for CD4 naive and CD4 memory, two plates were used for CD8 naive, and one plate was used for CD8 memory. To estimate repertoire size and how much clonotype sharing occurs between individuals, the study deeply sequenced the blood TCR repertoires of 5 or 6 healthy adults. Different laboratories and diverse techniques were used to prepare libraries and sequence TCR repertoires, to increase sequencing depth and limit assay-specific biases. Between about 0.85 and 8.9 billion PBMCs per donor were obtained by leukapheresis.

What the authors observed across the whole study: Incomplete sequencing was indicated by rarefaction of sorted-subset datasets, despite the large sequencing depth. When a handful of donors were compared, the shared fraction of clonotypes was approximately 5% for naive CD4, more than 3% for naive CD8, about 2.4% for memory CD4, and around 0.37% for memory CD8. Based on pairwise subsampling, the degree of clonotype sharing among donors was expected to be affected by sequencing depth. Naive subsets generally had larger estimated clonotype richness than memory subsets did. Higher generation probabilities were observed for clonotypes shared by all four sorted-subset donors than for non-shared clonotypes. Because the study included only a small number of donors, the genetic and exposure-history diversity represented was limited. Sampling was restricted to blood, and TCR repertoires in tissues likely differ from the TCR repertoires found in blood.

Rearrangement joined TRBV7-9 to TRBJ2-7, with no confident D gene call. This TCR was recovered from a man aged 18-30 years in good health. Sequences were obtained from naive CD4+ T cells sorted from blood. The cell subset or site label here, explained by the study, means: CD45RA+ positively selected. The DNA sequence follows: TGTGCCAGCAGCTTAGCCGGCACTTCCTCGCAGTACTTC. This encodes CASSLAGTSSQYF.